One and the same sample provided the 8 T cell receptor beta chains below, sequenced in a study of T cell responses to AZD1222 COVID-19 vaccine. Produced via immunoSEQ multiplex PCR; TCRdb's table is partial and in-frame only. The sample has about 85,000 clones, 85% to 90% seen once. Sequencing used peripheral blood, obtained on day 0 of MenACWY control vaccination. These receptors were collected from an adult in good health.

The chain couples TRBV3-1 (or the pseudogene TRBV3-2) to TRBJ2-7; the match to TRBD1 covers 7 bases. Germline CDR1 reads LGHDT; CDR2 reads YNNKEL (reference sequence). This CDR3 spans 13 amino acids. Trimming cost V 4 bases and J 4 bases; bases outside gene matches: 4. CDR3 DNA: TGTGCCAGCAGCCGAGACAGGGATTACGAGCAGTACTTC. Its translation is CASSRDRDYEQYF.

CDR3 nucleotide sequence: TGTGCCAGCAGCCACAGGGGAGGGAACGAAAAACTGTTTTTT. Translating gives CASSHRGGNEKLFF. V and J are TRBV14 and TRBJ1-4, with a weak D call TRBD1 (6 bases). The V and J ends lost 3 bases and 8 bases respectively, with 13 bases between them. The CDR3 has 14 residues. Per the germline V gene, CDR1 is SGHDN and CDR2 is FVKESK.

The gene calls are TRBV2 and TRBJ1-4; 7 bases map to TRBD1. V trimming: 10 bases; J trimming: 3 bases; junction bases outside the gene matches: 8. Germline CDR1 is SNHLY and CDR2 is FYNNEI. This CDR3 has 14 residues. DNA of the CDR3: TGTGCCACATACCAGGGGGTAGCTAATGAAAAACTGTTTTTT. Amino acids: CATYQGVANEKLFF.

The chain is built from TRBV5-5 and TRBJ2-7; D is perhaps TRBD1 or TRBD2 (5 bases each). Germline lookup yields CDR1 SGHKS and CDR2 YYEKEE (reference sequence). Trimming removed 4 bases at V and 4 bases at J, with 12 bases between. This CDR3 has 13 amino acids. The CDR3 is CASSLEGWYEQYF. CDR3 nucleotides: TGTGCCAGCAGCCTCGAGGGGTGGTACGAGCAGTACTTC.

This clone was found once. J is TRBJ2-1 and V is TRBV11-3; 7 bases match TRBD1. The germline V gene has CDR1 SGHNT and CDR2 YENEEA. The J segment lost 2 bases and the V segment lost 1 base, leaving 14 bases of the junction unmatched. This CDR3 has 19 amino acids. Written as DNA, the CDR3 is TGTGCCAGCAGCTTAGGGCCCCGACAGGGCAGGTTCCCCTACAATGAGCAGTTCTTC. The encoded protein is CASSLGPRQGRFPYNEQFF.

V usage is TRBV30 and J usage is TRBJ2-7, with D unresolved. Germline CDR1 reads GTSNPN; CDR2 reads SVGIG (reference sequence). The CDR3 covers 13 residues. Trimming cost V 5 bases and J 3 bases, with 14 bases left between them. The DNA of the CDR3 is TGTGCCTGGGCCGACTCCCTAGTCTACGAGCAGTACTTC. Protein: CAWADSLVYEQYF.

The J gene is TRBJ1-1, the V gene TRBV5-6, with D perhaps matching TRBD1 (6 bases). The CDR3 is 17 residues long. Trimming took off 2 bases at V and 0 bases at J, with 17 bases between the two ends. Germline CDR1 reads SGHDT; CDR2 reads YYEEEE. The CDR3 protein is CASSFPGHEGMNTEAFF. CDR3 nucleotide sequence: TGTGCCAGCAGCTTCCCGGGACATGAAGGGATGAACACTGAAGCTTTCTTT.

The V gene is TRBV2, the J gene TRBJ2-2; 13 positions match TRBD2. The length of the CDR3 is 15 residues. Germline lookup yields CDR1 SNHLY and CDR2 FYNNEI. V was clipped by 7 bases and J by 5 bases; unmatched bases: 4. CDR3 region: CASTRLAGGTGELFF. CDR3 nucleotides: TGTGCCAGCACCCGACTAGCGGGGGGAACCGGGGAGCTGTTTTTT.